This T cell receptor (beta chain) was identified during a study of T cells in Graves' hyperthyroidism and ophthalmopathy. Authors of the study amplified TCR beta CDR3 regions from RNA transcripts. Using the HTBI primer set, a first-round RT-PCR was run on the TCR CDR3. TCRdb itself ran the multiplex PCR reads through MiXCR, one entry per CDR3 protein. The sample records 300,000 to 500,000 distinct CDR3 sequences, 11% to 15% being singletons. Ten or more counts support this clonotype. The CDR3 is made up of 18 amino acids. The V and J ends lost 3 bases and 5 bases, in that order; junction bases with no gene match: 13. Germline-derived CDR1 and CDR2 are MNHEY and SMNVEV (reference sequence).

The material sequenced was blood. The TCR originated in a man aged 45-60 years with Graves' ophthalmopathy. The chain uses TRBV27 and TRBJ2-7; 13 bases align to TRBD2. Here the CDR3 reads CASSFRLAGGSERDEQYF. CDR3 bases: TGTGCCAGCAGTTTCCGACTAGCGGGAGGTTCTGAGCGGGACGAGCAGTACTTC.